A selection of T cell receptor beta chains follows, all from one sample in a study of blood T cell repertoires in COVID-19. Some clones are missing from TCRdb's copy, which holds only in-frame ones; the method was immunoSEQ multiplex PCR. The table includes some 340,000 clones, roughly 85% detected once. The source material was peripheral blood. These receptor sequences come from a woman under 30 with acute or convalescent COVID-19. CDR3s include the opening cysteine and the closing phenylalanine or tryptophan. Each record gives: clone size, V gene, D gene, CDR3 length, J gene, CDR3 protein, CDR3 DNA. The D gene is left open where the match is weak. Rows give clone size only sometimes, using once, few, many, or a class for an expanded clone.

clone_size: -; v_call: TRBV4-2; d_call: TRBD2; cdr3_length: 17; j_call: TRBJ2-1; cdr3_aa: CASSQGGAGGPYNEQFF; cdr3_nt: TGTGCCAGCAGCCAAGGAGGGGCGGGGGGGCCTTACAATGAGCAGTTCTTC
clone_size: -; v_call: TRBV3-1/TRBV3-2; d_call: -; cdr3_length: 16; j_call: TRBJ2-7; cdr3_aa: CASSQSGIGLSYEQYF; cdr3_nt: TGTGCCAGCAGCCAATCAGGGATTGGGCTATCCTACGAGCAGTACTTC
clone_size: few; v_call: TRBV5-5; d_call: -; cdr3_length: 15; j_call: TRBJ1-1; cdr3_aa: CASSLVSVLNTEAFF; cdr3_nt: TGTGCCAGCAGCTTGGTATCCGTTTTGAACACTGAAGCTTTCTTT
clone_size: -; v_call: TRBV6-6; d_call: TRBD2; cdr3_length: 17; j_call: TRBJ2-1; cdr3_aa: CASSPRLAASSYNEQFF; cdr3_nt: TGTGCCAGCAGTCCCCGACTAGCGGCGAGCTCCTACAATGAGCAGTTCTTC
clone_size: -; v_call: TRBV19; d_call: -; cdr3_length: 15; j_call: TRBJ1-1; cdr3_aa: CASSIEGIMNTEAFF; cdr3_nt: TGTGCCAGTAGTATTGAGGGAATTATGAACACTGAAGCTTTCTTT
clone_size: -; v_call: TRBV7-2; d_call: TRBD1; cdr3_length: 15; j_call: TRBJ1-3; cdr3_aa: CASSSPTGTGNTIYF; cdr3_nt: TGTGCCAGCAGCTCCCCGACAGGGACGGGAAACACCATATATTTT
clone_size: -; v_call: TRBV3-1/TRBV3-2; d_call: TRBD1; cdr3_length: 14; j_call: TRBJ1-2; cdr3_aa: CASSHRQGNYGYTF; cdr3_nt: TGTGCCAGCAGCCACCGACAGGGGAACTATGGCTACACCTTC
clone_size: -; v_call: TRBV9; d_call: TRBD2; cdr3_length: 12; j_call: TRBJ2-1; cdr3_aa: CASSVPGGEQFF; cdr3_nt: TGTGCCAGCAGCGTACCGGGGGGTGAGCAGTTCTTC
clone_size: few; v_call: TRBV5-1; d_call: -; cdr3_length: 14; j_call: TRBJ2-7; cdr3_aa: CASSLDSQTYEQYF; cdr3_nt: TGCGCCAGCAGCTTAGACAGCCAAACCTACGAGCAGTACTTC
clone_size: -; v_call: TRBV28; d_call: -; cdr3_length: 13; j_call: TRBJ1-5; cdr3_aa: CAILGASNQPQHF; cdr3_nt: TGTGCCATCCTTGGGGCTAGCAATCAGCCCCAGCATTTT
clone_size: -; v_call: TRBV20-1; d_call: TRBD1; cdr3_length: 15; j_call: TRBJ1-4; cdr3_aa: CSANDRTGGNEKLFF; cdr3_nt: TGCAGTGCTAATGACCGGACAGGGGGTAATGAAAAACTGTTTTTT
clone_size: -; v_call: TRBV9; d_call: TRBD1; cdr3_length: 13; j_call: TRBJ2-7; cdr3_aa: CASSVAGGDEQYF; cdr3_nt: TGTGCCAGCAGCGTAGCAGGGGGCGACGAGCAGTACTTC
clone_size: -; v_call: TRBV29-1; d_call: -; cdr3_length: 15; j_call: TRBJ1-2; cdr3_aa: CSVPNDLTGRNGYTF; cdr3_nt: TGCAGCGTCCCGAACGACCTGACAGGAAGAAATGGCTACACCTTC
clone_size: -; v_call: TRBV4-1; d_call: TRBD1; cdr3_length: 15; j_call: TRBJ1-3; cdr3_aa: CASSQETGTGNTIYF; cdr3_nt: TGCGCCAGCAGCCAAGAGACAGGGACTGGAAACACCATATATTTT
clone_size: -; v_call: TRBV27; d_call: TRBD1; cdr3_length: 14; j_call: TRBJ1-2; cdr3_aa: CATAPGGKWNGYTF; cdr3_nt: TGTGCCACCGCTCCAGGGGGGAAGTGGAATGGCTACACCTTC
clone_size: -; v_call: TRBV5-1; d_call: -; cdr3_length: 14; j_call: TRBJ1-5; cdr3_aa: CASRRSVSNQPQHF; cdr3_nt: TGCGCCAGCAGGAGGTCAGTTAGCAATCAGCCCCAGCATTTT
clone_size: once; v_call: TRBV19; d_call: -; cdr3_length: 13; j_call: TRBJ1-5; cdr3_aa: CASSISLRQPQHF; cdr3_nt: TGTGCCAGTAGTATATCTCTTCGGCAGCCCCAGCATTTT
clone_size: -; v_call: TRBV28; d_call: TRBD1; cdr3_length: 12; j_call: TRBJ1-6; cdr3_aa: CASSQGGSPLHF; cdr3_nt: TGTGCCAGCAGTCAAGGGGGCTCACCCCTCCACTTT
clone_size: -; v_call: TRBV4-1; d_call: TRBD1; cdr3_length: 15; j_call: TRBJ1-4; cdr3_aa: CAPSRPGTGGSELFF; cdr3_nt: TGCGCCCCCAGCCGCCCCGGGACAGGGGGTAGTGAACTGTTTTTT
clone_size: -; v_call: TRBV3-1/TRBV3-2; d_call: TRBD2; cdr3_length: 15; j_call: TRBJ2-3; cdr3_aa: CASSQEREKEDTQYF; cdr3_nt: TGTGCCAGCAGCCAAGAGCGGGAGAAGGAGGATACGCAGTATTTT
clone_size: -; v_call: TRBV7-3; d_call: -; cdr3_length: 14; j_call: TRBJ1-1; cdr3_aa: CASSLGTGTTEAFF; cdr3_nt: TGTGCCAGCAGCTTAGGTACAGGGACGACTGAAGCTTTCTTT
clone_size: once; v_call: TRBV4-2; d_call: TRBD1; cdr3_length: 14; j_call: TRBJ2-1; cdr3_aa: CASSRSQGYNEQFF; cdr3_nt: TGTGCCAGCAGCCGGTCACAGGGGTACAATGAGCAGTTCTTC
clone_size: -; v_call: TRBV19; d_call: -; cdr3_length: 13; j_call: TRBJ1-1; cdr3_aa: CASRPTPSSEAFF; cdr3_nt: TGTGCCAGTAGGCCTACGCCTTCGTCTGAAGCTTTCTTT
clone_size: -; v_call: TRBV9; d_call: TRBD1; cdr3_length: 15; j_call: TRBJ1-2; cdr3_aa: CASSVGVGGDYGYTF; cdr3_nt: TGTGCCAGCAGCGTAGGTGTAGGGGGCGACTATGGCTACACCTTC
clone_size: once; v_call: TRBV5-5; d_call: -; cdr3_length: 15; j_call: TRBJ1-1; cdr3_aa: CASSLFPGMNTEAFF; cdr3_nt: TGTGCCAGCAGCTTGTTCCCAGGCATGAACACTGAAGCTTTCTTT
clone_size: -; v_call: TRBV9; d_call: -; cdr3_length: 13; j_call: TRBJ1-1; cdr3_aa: CASSVGQNPEAFF; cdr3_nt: TGTGCCAGCAGCGTAGGACAGAACCCTGAAGCTTTCTTT
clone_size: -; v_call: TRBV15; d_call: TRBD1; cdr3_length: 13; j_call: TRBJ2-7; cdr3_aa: CATSNDRVTEQYF; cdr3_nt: TGTGCCACCAGCAATGACAGGGTGACCGAGCAGTACTTC
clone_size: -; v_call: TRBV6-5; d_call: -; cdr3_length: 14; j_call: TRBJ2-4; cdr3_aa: CASKRSRGKNIQYF; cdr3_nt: TGTGCCAGTAAGAGATCACGGGGCAAAAACATTCAGTACTTC
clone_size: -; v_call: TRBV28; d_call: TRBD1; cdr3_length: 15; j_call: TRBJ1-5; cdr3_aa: CASSTGTGVGQPQHF; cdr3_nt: TGTGCCAGCAGTACCGGGACAGGGGTTGGTCAGCCCCAGCATTTT
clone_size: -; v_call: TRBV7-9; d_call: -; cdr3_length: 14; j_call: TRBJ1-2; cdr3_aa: CASSFVEGNYGYTF; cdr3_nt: TGTGCCAGCAGCTTTGTGGAGGGAAACTATGGCTACACCTTC
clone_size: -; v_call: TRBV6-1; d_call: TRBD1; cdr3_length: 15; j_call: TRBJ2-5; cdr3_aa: CASSEARTGGETQYF; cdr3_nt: TGTGCCAGCAGTGAAGCCAGGACAGGGGGAGAGACCCAGTACTTC
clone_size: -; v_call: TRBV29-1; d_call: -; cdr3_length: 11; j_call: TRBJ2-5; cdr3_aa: CSVQGYETQYF; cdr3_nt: TGCAGCGTGCAGGGCTACGAGACCCAGTACTTC
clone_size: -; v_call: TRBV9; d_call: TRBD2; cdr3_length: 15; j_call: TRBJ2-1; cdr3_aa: CASSVSGSLSNEQFF; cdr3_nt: TGTGCCAGCAGCGTTAGCGGGAGTCTTTCCAATGAGCAGTTCTTC
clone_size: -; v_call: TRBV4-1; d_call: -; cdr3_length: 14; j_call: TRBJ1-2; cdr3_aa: CASSQDPNNYGYTF; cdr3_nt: TGCGCCAGCAGCCAAGACCCAAATAACTATGGCTACACCTTC
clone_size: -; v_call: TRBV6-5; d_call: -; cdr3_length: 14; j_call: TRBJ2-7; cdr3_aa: CASSYSTRAGEQYF; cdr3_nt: TGTGCCAGCAGTTACTCGACCAGGGCGGGGGAGCAGTACTTC